This record covers a single T cell receptor (beta chain). These data are taken from a study of TIL therapy for anti-PD-1-resistant metastatic lung cancer. About the study: Most patients had lung adenocarcinoma.

Time point here: pre-treatment sample, taken before nivolumab and TIL therapy. The tumor samples were excised metastases, mostly pleural nodules or supraclavicular lymph nodes. V gave up 2 bases and J gave up 0 bases, with 10 bases separating them. The CDR3 has 16 residues. The germline CDR1 and CDR2 sequences are SGHTA and FQGNSA. The immunoSEQ assay was v3. Data came from immunoSEQ multiplex PCR; TCRdb stores just in-frame clones and leaves some out. The sample lists about 100,000 clones, 55% to 75% occurring once. This rearrangement joins TRBV7-2 to TRBJ2-2, with D tentatively TRBD1 or TRBD2 (6 bases each). The receptor's source is a person between 25 and 79 years old with non-small cell lung cancer. Sequences were derived from tumor tissue, sampled at baseline. CDR3 coding DNA: TGTGCCAGCAGCTTACACGGGGGCGCGAACACCGGGGAGCTGTTTTTT. Protein: CASSLHGGANTGELFF.